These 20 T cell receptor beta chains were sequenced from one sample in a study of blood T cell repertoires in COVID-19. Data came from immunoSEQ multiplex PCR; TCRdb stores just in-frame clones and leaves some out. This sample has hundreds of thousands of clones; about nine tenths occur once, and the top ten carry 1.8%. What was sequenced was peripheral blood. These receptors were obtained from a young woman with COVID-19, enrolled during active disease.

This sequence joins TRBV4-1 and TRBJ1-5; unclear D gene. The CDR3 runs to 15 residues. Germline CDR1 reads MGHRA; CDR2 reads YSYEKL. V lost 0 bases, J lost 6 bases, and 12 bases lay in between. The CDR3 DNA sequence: TGCGCCAGCAGCCAAGAGGAGGGTTTCGGTCAGCCCCAGCATTTT. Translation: CASSQEEGFGQPQHF.

The CDR3 DNA reads TGTGCCAGCAGTGGGGTAGCGGGGGGGCGAGAGACCCAGTACTTC. Translation: CASSGVAGGRETQYF. The chain joins TRBV2 to TRBJ2-5; 11 positions agree with TRBD2. The CDR3 totals 15 residues. Germline V lookup: CDR1 SNHLY, CDR2 FYNNEI. J was trimmed by 4 bases and V by 4 bases; bases with no gene match: 5.

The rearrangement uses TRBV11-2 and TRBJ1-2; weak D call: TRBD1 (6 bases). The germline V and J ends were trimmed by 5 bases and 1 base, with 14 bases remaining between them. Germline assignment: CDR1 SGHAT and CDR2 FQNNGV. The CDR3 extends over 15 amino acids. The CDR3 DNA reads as TGTGCCAGCAGCGCCCTTACAGGGCTTAACTATGGCTACACCTTC. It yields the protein CASSALTGLNYGYTF.

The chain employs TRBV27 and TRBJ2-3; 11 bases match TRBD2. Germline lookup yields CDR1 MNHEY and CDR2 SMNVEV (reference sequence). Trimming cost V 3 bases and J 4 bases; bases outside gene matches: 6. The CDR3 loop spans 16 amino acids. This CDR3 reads CASSFFSGGASDTQYF. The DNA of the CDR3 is TGTGCCAGCAGTTTCTTTAGCGGGGGGGCCTCAGATACGCAGTATTTT.

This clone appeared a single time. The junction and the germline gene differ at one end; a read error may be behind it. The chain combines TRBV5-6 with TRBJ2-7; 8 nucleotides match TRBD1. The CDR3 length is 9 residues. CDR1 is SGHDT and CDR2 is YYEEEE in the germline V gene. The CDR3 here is CAIGQGLCF. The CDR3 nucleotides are TGTGCCATAGGACAGGGCCTGTGCTTC.

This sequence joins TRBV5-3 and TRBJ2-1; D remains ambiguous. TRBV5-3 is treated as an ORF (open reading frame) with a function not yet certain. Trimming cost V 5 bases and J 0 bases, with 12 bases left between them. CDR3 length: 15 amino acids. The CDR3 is CARSDDSCSYNEQFF. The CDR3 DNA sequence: TGTGCCAGAAGTGACGACTCTTGCTCCTACAATGAGCAGTTCTTC.

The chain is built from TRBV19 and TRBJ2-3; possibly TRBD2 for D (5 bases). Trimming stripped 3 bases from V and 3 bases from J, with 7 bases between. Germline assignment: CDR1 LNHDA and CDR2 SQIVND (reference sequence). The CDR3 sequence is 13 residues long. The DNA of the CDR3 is TGTGCCAGTAGTATCGGGGAAACAGATACGCAGTATTTT. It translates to CASSIGETDTQYF.

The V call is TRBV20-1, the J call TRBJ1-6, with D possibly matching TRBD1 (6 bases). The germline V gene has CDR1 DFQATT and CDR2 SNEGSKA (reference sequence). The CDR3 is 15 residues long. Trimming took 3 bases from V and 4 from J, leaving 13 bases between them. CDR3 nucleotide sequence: TGCAGTGCTAGTGGACAGTTATTTTATAATTCACCCCTCCACTTT. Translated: CSASGQLFYNSPLHF.

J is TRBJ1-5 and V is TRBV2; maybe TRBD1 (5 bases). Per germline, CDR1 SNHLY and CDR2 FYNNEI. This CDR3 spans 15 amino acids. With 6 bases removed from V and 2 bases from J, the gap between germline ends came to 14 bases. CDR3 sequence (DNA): TGTGCCAGCAGAGATCAGGGTGAGCGCAATCAGCCCCAGCATTTT. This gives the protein CASRDQGERNQPQHF.

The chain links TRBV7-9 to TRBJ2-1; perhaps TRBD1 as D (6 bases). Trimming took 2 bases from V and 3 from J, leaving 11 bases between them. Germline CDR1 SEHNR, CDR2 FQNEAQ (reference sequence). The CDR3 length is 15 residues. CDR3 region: CASSLLGAYYNEQFF. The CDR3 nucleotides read TGTGCCAGCAGCTTATTGGGGGCCTACTACAATGAGCAGTTCTTC.

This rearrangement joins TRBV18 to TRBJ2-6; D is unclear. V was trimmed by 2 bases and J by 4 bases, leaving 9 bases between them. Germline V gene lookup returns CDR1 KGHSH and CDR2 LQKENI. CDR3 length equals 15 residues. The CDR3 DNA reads TGTGCCAGCTCACCAATATCTCCGGGGGCCAACGTCCTGACTTTC. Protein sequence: CASSPISPGANVLTF.

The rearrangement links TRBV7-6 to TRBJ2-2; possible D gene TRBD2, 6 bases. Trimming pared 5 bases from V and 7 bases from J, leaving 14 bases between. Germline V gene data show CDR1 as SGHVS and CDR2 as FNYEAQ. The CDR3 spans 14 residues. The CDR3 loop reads CASSPGTSIGELFF. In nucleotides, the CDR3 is TGTGCCAGCAGCCCGGGAACTAGCATCGGGGAGCTGTTTTTT.

This CDR3 reads CASSVSGTGLAYGYTF. In DNA form, the CDR3 reads TGTGCCAGCAGCGTCTCAGGAACAGGGCTGGCCTATGGCTACACCTTC. The gene calls are TRBV9 and TRBJ1-2; tentatively, D is TRBD1 (6 bases). V dropped 2 bases and J dropped 4 bases, with 18 bases sitting between them. The CDR3 contains 16 residues. Germline values: CDR1 SGDLS, CDR2 YYNGEE.

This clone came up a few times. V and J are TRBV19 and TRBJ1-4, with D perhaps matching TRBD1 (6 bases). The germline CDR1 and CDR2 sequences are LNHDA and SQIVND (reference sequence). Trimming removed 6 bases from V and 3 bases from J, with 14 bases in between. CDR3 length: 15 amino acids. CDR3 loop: CASSRDWGPNEKLFF. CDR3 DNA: TGTGCCAGTAGCAGGGATTGGGGGCCTAATGAAAAACTGTTTTTT.

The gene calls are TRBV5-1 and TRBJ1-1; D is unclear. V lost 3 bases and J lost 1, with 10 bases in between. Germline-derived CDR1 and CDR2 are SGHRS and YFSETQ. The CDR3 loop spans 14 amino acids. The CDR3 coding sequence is TGCGCCAGCAGCTCCCGGAGTGGGAACACTGAAGCTTTCTTT. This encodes CASSSRSGNTEAFF.

The CDR3 sequence: CASSPPRGSSYNEQFF. The CDR3 region has the DNA TGCGCCAGCAGCCCCCCGAGGGGGAGCTCCTACAATGAGCAGTTCTTC. The J gene is TRBJ2-1, the V gene TRBV4-1, with D maybe TRBD1 (6 bases). Germline V gene lookup returns CDR1 MGHRA and CDR2 YSYEKL. The CDR3 extends over 16 amino acids. V shed 4 bases and J shed 0 bases, with 13 bases lying between them.

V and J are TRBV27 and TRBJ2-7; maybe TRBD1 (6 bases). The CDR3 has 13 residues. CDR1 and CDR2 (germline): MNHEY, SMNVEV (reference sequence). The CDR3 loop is CASRGSSSGEQYV. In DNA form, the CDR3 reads TGTGCATCCAGGGGTTCCTCTAGTGGGGAGCAGTACGTC.

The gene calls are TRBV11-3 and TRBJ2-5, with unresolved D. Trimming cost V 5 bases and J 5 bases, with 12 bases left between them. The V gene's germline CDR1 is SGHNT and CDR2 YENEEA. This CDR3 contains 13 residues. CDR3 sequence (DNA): TGTGCCAGCAGCGCAGACCGCGGCGAGACCCAGTACTTC. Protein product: CASSADRGETQYF.

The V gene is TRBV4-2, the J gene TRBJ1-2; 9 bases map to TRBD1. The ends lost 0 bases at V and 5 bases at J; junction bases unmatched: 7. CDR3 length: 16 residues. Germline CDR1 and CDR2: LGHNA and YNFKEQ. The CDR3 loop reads CASSQDEGQGEYGYTF. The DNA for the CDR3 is TGTGCCAGCAGCCAAGATGAGGGACAGGGAGAATATGGCTACACCTTC.

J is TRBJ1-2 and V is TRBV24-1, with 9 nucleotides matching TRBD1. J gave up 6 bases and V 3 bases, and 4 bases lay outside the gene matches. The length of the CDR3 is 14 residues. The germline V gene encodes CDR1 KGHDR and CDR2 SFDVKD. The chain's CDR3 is CATSDGQGINGYTF. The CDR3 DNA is TGTGCCACCAGTGATGGACAGGGGATAAATGGCTACACCTTC.